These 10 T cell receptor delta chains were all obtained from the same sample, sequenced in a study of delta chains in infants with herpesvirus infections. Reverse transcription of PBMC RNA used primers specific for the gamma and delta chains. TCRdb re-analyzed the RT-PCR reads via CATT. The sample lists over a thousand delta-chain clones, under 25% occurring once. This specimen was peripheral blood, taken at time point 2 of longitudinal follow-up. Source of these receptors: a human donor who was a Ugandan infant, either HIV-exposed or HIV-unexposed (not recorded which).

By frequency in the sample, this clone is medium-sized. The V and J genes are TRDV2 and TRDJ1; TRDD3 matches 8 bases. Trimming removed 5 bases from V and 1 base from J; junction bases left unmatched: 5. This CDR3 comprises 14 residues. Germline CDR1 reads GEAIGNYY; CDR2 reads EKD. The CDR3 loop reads CACVTGGPTDKLIF. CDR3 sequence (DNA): TGTGCCTGTGTCACTGGGGGCCCCACCGATAAACTCATCTTT.

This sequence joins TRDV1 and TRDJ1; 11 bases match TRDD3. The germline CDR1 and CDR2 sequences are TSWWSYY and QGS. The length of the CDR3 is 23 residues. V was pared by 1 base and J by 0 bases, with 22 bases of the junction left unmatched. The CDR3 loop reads CALGEPLRNLNWGITGYTDKLIF. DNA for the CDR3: TGTGCTCTTGGGGAACCCCTTCGCAACTTGAACTGGGGGATAACAGGCTACACCGATAAACTCATCTTT.

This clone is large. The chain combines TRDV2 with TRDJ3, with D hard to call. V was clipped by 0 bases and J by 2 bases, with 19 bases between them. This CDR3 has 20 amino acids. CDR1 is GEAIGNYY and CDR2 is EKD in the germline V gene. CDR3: CACDTGAKRIRAWDTRQMFF. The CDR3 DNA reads TGTGCCTGTGACACCGGGGCCAAACGGATTAGGGCCTGGGACACCCGACAGATGTTTTTC.

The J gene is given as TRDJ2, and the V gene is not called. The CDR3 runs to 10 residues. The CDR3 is CSALTAQLFF. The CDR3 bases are TGTAGTGCTTTGACAGCACAACTCTTCTTT.

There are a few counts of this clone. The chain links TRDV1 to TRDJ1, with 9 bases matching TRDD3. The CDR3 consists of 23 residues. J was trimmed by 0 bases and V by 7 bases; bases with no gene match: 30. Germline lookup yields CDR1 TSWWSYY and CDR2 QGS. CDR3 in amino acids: CALESQGSYVRAQLGEHTDKLIF. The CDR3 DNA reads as TGTGCTCTTGAGAGCCAAGGTTCCTACGTGAGGGCTCAACTGGGGGAGCACACCGATAAACTCATCTTT.

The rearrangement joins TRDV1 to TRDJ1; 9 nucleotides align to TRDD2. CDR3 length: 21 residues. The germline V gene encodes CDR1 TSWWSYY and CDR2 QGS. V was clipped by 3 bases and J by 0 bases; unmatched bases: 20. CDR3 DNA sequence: TGTGCTCTTGGGGACCAATCCTTCCTACGTTGGGGATCGATGTACACCGATAAACTCATCTTT. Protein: CALGDQSFLRWGSMYTDKLIF.

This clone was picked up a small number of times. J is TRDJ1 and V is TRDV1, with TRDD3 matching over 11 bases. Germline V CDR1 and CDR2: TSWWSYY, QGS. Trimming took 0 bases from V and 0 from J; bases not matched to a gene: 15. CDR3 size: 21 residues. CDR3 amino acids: CALGELKYLRWGIRDTDKLIF. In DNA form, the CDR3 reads TGTGCTCTTGGGGAACTAAAGTACCTACGTTGGGGGATACGGGACACCGATAAACTCATCTTT.

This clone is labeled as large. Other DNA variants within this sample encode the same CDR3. The CDR3 protein is CACDTLFSGLTGGYYPSTDKLIF. DNA for the CDR3: TGTGCCTGTGACACCTTGTTTAGTGGGCTTACTGGGGGATACTACCCCTCCACCGATAAACTCATCTTT. This chain joins TRDV2 and TRDJ1; TRDD3 aligns across 12 bases. This CDR3 is built from 23 residues. Looked up from germline, CDR1 is GEAIGNYY and CDR2 is EKD. J gave up 1 base and V 0 bases, and 23 bases lay outside the gene matches.

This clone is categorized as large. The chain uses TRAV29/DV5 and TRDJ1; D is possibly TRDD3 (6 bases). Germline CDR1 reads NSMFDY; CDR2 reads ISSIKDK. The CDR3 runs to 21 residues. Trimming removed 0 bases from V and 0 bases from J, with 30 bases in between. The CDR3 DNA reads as TGTGCAGCAAGCGACGCCTATGCCTCCTTTGGGGGCCCCCCCTACACCGATAAACTCATCTTT. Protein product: CAASDAYASFGGPPYTDKLIF.

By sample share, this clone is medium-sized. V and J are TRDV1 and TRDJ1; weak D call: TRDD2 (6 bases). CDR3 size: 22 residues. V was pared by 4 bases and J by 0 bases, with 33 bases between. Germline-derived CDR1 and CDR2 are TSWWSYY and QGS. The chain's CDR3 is CALGARAFHLTFGYRYTDKLIF. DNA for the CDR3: TGTGCTCTTGGGGCCCGGGCCTTCCACTTGACCTTCGGGTACCGCTACACCGATAAACTCATCTTT.